The 27 T cell receptor beta chains below were found in one sample sequenced in a study of T cell repertoires in cytomegalovirus infection. TCRdb reprocessed the reads with MiXCR, giving one entry per CDR3 protein. The table has almost 90,000 distinct CDR3 sequences, 25% to 30% seen once. Their target antigens are unknown. Sequencing used CD8+ T cells from cultured PBMCs, obtained from culture after CMV antigen stimulation. The receptors here all came from a human donor in good health (CMV status not recorded). Some clones in this sample may be carry-over from other donors' samples.

The CDR3 loop is CASSQGQGFIGELFF. The CDR3 nucleotides are TGCGCCAGCAGCCAAGGACAGGGTTTCATCGGGGAGCTGTTTTTT. The V gene is TRBV4-1, the J gene TRBJ2-2; 7 bases align to TRBD1. Per the germline V gene, CDR1 is MGHRA and CDR2 is YSYEKL. Unmatched junction bases numbered 6, after V lost 1 base and J lost 7 bases. There are 15 residues in the CDR3.

Many counts were recorded for this clonotype. This chain connects TRBV28 to TRBJ2-1; no clear D. Between the trimmed V and J ends, which lost 10 bases and 2 bases, there was a span of 18 bases. Looked up from germline, CDR1 is MDHEN and CDR2 is SYDVKM. This CDR3 comprises 15 residues. As DNA, the CDR3 is TGTGCCACAAAACCGGCAGGTGATACCTACAATGAGCAGTTCTTC. Encoded protein: CATKPAGDTYNEQFF.

The chain employs TRBV20-1 and TRBJ1-1; tentatively, D is TRBD1 (5 bases). The germline V gene has CDR1 DFQATT and CDR2 SNEGSKA (reference sequence). The CDR3 covers 14 residues. V gave up 4 bases and J gave up 3 bases, with 15 bases separating them. The CDR3 reads CSATSDSRDTEAFF. The CDR3 DNA follows: TGCAGTGCTACCTCTGACAGTCGGGACACTGAAGCTTTCTTT.

V is TRBV6-1 and J is TRBJ2-7, with TRBD1 matching over 8 bases. In germline, CDR1 is MNHNS, CDR2 SASEGT. Trimming took 6 bases from V and 4 from J; bases not matched to a gene: 11. The CDR3 sequence is 15 residues long. The CDR3 reads CASRQPGQEPYEQYF. The CDR3 DNA follows: TGTGCCAGCAGACAACCGGGACAGGAGCCATACGAGCAGTACTTC.

V gene TRBV27 combines with J gene TRBJ2-2, with D hard to call. The germline gives CDR1 MNHEY, CDR2 SMNVEV (reference sequence). The CDR3 covers 15 residues. V lost 2 bases and J 4 bases, leaving 11 bases between the germline ends. The CDR3 DNA follows: TGTGCCAGCAGTTTAATAGGATCAGTCACCGGGGAGCTGTTTTTT. Translation: CASSLIGSVTGELFF.

Details on this clonotype: This may stem from a read error, because a much larger clone lies one nucleotide away. Here the CDR3 omits its conserved ending phenylalanine or tryptophan, so a read error is the likely source. The chain recombines TRBV7-8 with TRBJ2-3; 11 nucleotides match TRBD2. The CDR3 extends over 16 amino acids. The V gene's germline CDR1 is SGHVS and CDR2 FQNEAQ. Losses at the gene ends were 3 bases for V and 6 bases for J; bases not matched to a gene: 8. CDR3 coding DNA: TGTGCCAGCAGCTTCGGGCTAGCGGGGGGATTGGATACGCAGTATCTT. It specifies CASSFGLAGGLDTQYL.

The gene calls are TRBV15 and TRBJ2-1, with D tentatively TRBD1 (5 bases). CDR3 length: 16 amino acids. The V gene lost 3 bases and the J gene lost 0 bases, with 12 bases spanning the gap. Germline V CDR1 and CDR2: LNHNV, YYDKDF (reference sequence). The CDR3 DNA is TGTGCCACCAGCAGTACCTCTAGGGGCTCCTACAATGAGCAGTTCTTC. Its protein product is CATSSTSRGSYNEQFF.

This chain uses TRBV11-1 with TRBJ2-5; TRBD2 is a possible D gene (5 bases). Per germline, CDR1 SGHAT and CDR2 FQDESV (reference sequence). V was cut by 1 base and J by 0 bases, with 15 bases left in between. This CDR3 contains 17 residues. This chain's CDR3 is CASSLDSGNTYQETQYF. In DNA form, the CDR3 reads TGTGCCAGCAGCTTAGATTCGGGAAATACGTACCAAGAGACCCAGTACTTC.

The chain carries TRBV4-1 and TRBJ2-5; 8 bases agree with TRBD2. This CDR3 spans 15 amino acids. Trimming at V came to 6 bases and at J to 2 bases, leaving 8 bases not matched to a gene. Germline V gives CDR1 MGHRA, CDR2 YSYEKL. The CDR3, as DNA: TGCGCCAGCAGTCTATCGGGGGGGGTTCAAGAGACCCAGTACTTC. It specifies CASSLSGGVQETQYF.

The V and J genes are TRBV19 and TRBJ2-7; D is ambiguous. This CDR3 comprises 13 residues. V gave up 5 bases and J gave up 3 bases, with 11 bases separating them. CDR1 is LNHDA and CDR2 is SQIVND in the germline V gene (reference sequence). The CDR3 bases are TGTGCCAGTAGTTGGACGGCCAACTACGAGCAGTACTTC. Its translation is CASSWTANYEQYF.

The rearrangement joins TRBV28 to TRBJ2-2; D is possibly TRBD2 (5 bases). The germline V gene encodes CDR1 MDHEN and CDR2 SYDVKM. V was trimmed by 6 bases and J by 5 bases, leaving 19 bases between them. CDR3 length: 16 residues. The CDR3 DNA is TGTGCCAGCAGCTACATGACTACCCTAGAGACCGGGGAGCTGTTTTTT. It specifies CASSYMTTLETGELFF. Together with reference TRBV28 and TRBJ2-2, the CDR3 gives the full variable domain: DVKVTQSSRYLVKRTGEKVFLECVQDMDHENMFWYRQDPGLGLRLIYFSYDVKMKEKGDIPEGYSVSREKKERFSLILESASTNQTSMYLCASSYMTTLETGELFFGEGSRLTVL.

This clonotype occurred a few times. The V gene is TRBV28, the J gene TRBJ1-2; 9 positions match TRBD1. The ends lost 6 bases at V and 10 bases at J; junction bases unmatched: 12. The germline V gene encodes CDR1 MDHEN and CDR2 SYDVKM. This CDR3 is 14 amino acids long. The CDR3 nucleotides read TGTGCCAGCAGAACTCCCGGGACAGGGACAGTCTACACCTTC. This sequence encodes CASRTPGTGTVYTF.

In this sample, this clonotype turned up a few times. The chain carries TRBV15 and TRBJ2-7; either TRBD1 or TRBD2 may supply D (5 bases each). CDR3 length: 15 residues. Germline CDR1 reads LNHNV; CDR2 reads YYDKDF (reference sequence). V lost 5 bases, J lost 3 bases, and 17 bases lay in between. The DNA for the CDR3 is TGTGCCACCAGCGGCCGGGACGTAGCGATCTACGAGCAGTACTTC. This gives the protein CATSGRDVAIYEQYF.

This clonotype occurred many times. The chain recombines TRBV7-6 with TRBJ1-6; D is unresolved. Germline V CDR1 and CDR2: SGHVS, FNYEAQ. V lost 0 bases and J 5 bases, leaving 5 bases between the germline ends. This CDR3 is built from 14 residues. This chain's CDR3 is CASSLAPDNSPLHF. The CDR3 nucleotides read TGTGCCAGCAGCTTAGCGCCGGATAATTCACCCCTCCACTTT.

This clonotype was seen many times. The chain combines TRBV20-1 with TRBJ1-1, with no clear D. Germline CDR1 is DFQATT and CDR2 is SNEGSKA (reference sequence). The CDR3 runs 14 residues. V lost 4 bases and J 0 bases, leaving 12 bases between the germline ends. DNA of the CDR3: TGCAGTGCTACCGGGTACGTCATGAACACTGAAGCTTTCTTT. Translating it yields CSATGYVMNTEAFF.

This clonotype was seen at least ten times. This rearrangement joins TRBV28 to TRBJ1-1; weak D call: TRBD1 (5 bases). Trimming shortened V by 5 bases and J by 5 bases, and 15 bases separated the two germline ends. The length of the CDR3 is 14 residues. CDR1 and CDR2 from the germline V gene are MDHEN and SYDVKM. CDR3 nucleotide sequence: TGTGCCAGCAGTCTCGCGAGGGGAAGTACTGAAGCTTTCTTT. This sequence encodes CASSLARGSTEAFF. The variable domain in full, with the rest retrieved from reference TRBV28 and TRBJ1-1, is DVKVTQSSRYLVKRTGEKVFLECVQDMDHENMFWYRQDPGLGLRLIYFSYDVKMKEKGDIPEGYSVSREKKERFSLILESASTNQTSMYLCASSLARGSTEAFFGQGTRLTVV.

The J gene is TRBJ1-1, the V gene TRBV7-6; D may be TRBD1 (5 bases). Germline V gene data show CDR1 as SGHVS and CDR2 as FNYEAQ. V gave up 3 bases and J gave up 5 bases, with 7 bases separating them. This CDR3 is 12 amino acids long. CDR3 nucleotides: TGTGCCAGCAGCTTGGGGGAAACTGAAGCTTTCTTT. Translation gives CASSLGETEAFF.

The chain joins TRBV20-1 to TRBJ1-1; D unclear. The germline V gene has CDR1 DFQATT and CDR2 SNEGSKA (reference sequence). The V gene lost 5 bases and the J gene lost 10 bases, with 26 bases spanning the gap. This CDR3 comprises 15 residues. The CDR3 loop is CSAVQVGQTMFRAFF. Here the CDR3 DNA reads TGCAGTGCTGTACAAGTAGGGCAGACAATGTTTAGAGCTTTCTTT.

This clonotype was detected ten times or more. The chain uses TRBV5-6 and TRBJ2-5; TRBD1 might be the D (5 bases). Trimming left V 5 bases short and J 5 bases short, with 19 bases between. This CDR3 contains 15 residues. Germline lookup yields CDR1 SGHDT and CDR2 YYEEEE. CDR3 in amino acids: CASRLQGLGGETQYF. The CDR3 nucleotides are TGTGCCAGCAGACTCCAGGGATTGGGTGGGGAGACCCAGTACTTC.

The chain recombines TRBV12-3 or TRBV12-4 with TRBJ2-5; 9 bases match TRBD1. The CDR3 spans 15 residues. After removal of 5 bases from V and 6 bases from J, the junction contained 10 bases not matched to a gene. CDR3 sequence reads: CASSDGQGIAKTQYF. The CDR3 DNA sequence: TGTGCCAGCAGTGACGGACAGGGGATTGCGAAGACCCAGTACTTC.

This clonotype has ten or more counts. The chain couples TRBV7-2 to TRBJ2-2, with TRBD2 matching over 11 bases. The trim removed 1 base at V and 6 bases at J, leaving 10 bases unmatched. CDR1 and CDR2 (germline): SGHTA, FQGNSA. The length of the CDR3 is 18 residues. The CDR3 reads CASSLGISGGALPGELFF. DNA for the CDR3: TGTGCCAGCAGCTTAGGGATTAGCGGGGGGGCCTTGCCCGGGGAGCTGTTTTTT. Looking up the rest from reference TRBV7-2 and TRBJ2-2 gives the full variable domain: GAGVSQSPSNKVTEKGKDVELRCDPISGHTALYWYRQSLGQGLEFLIYFQGNSAPDKSGLPSDRFSAERTGGSVSTLTIQRTQQEDSAVYLCASSLGISGGALPGELFFGEGSRLTVL.

This clonotype was seen a few times. The V and J genes are TRBV7-6 and TRBJ2-1; TRBD1 agrees at 7 bases. There are 15 residues in the CDR3. V lost 2 bases to trimming and J lost 4 bases; unmatched junction nucleotides: 5. Germline V CDR1 and CDR2: SGHVS, FNYEAQ. In DNA form, the CDR3 reads TGTGCCAGCAGCTTAAGGGGGCTGGGATACAATGAGCAGTTCTTC. Its protein product is CASSLRGLGYNEQFF.

This clonotype was seen repeatedly, ten times or more. The rearrangement joins TRBV4-1 to TRBJ1-2; TRBD1 matches at 7 bases. The CDR3 is 20 amino acids. Germline V lookup: CDR1 MGHRA, CDR2 YSYEKL. V shed 0 bases, J shed 4 bases, and the junction held 20 bases outside the gene matches. The CDR3 coding sequence is TGCGCCAGCAGCCAAGATCCCCCACACCGGTTTCAGGGGGAGGGCTATGGCTACACCTTC. This sequence encodes CASSQDPPHRFQGEGYGYTF.

This rearrangement joins TRBV6-5 to TRBJ1-1; no clear D. Germline V gene data show CDR1 as MNHEY and CDR2 as SVGAGI. The CDR3 has 13 residues. Trimming shortened V by 6 bases and J by 3 bases, and 11 bases separated the two germline ends. The CDR3 here is CASRHGFYTEAFF. CDR3 nucleotide sequence: TGTGCCAGCAGGCACGGATTTTACACTGAAGCTTTCTTT.

This clonotype occurred many times. The V and J genes are TRBV28 and TRBJ1-1; TRBD1 agrees at 8 bases. The CDR3 has 13 amino acids. With 6 bases clipped from V and 5 bases from J, the junction kept 5 bases outside the gene matches. CDR1 and CDR2 from the germline V gene are MDHEN and SYDVKM. Here the CDR3 DNA reads TGTGCCAGCAGAGGACAGGGTGGAACTGAAGCTTTCTTT. Translated, it gives CASRGQGGTEAFF.

This clonotype has just a few counts. The chain couples TRBV7-9 to TRBJ2-7; the D is unclear. The V end lost 5 bases, the J end lost 1 base, and 12 bases lay between the germline ends. This CDR3 spans 14 amino acids. Germline V gives CDR1 SEHNR, CDR2 FQNEAQ (reference sequence). The CDR3: CASSAPALSYEQYF. Here the CDR3 DNA reads TGTGCCAGCAGCGCCCCGGCCCTTTCCTACGAGCAGTACTTC.

This clonotype was counted a few times. The chain links TRBV19 to TRBJ2-3; 7 bases map to TRBD2. The V gene's germline CDR1 is LNHDA and CDR2 SQIVND (reference sequence). V lost 6 bases and J lost 1; bases outside the gene matches: 7. The CDR3 sequence is 15 residues long. CDR3 protein: CASSKKRDRTDTQYF. CDR3 DNA: TGTGCCAGTAGCAAAAAGCGGGACCGCACAGATACGCAGTATTTT. Drawing the rest from reference TRBV19 and TRBJ2-3, the complete variable domain is DGGITQSPKYLFRKEGQNVTLSCEQNLNHDAMYWYRQDPGQGLRLIYYSQIVNDFQKGDIAEGYSVSREKKESFPLTVTSAQKNPTAFYLCASSKKRDRTDTQYFGPGTRLTVL.